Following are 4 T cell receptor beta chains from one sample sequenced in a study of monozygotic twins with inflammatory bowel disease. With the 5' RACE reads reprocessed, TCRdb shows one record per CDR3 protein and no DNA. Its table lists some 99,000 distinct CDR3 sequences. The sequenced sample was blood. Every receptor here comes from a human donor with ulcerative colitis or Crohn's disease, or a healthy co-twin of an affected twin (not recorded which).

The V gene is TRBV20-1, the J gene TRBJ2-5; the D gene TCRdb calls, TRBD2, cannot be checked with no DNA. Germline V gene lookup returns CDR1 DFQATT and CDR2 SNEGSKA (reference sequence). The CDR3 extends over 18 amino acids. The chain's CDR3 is CSARDKGWTSGIQETQYF.

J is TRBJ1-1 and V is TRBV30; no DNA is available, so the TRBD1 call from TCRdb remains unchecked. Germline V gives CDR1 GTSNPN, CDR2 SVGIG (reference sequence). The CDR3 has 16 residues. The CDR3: CAWSVLAGKYDTEAFF.

CDR3 residues: CASSIDYTGGKAFF. The genes are TRBV9 and TRBJ1-1; the D gene TCRdb calls, TRBD1, cannot be checked with no DNA. The length of the CDR3 is 14 residues. The V gene's germline CDR1 is SGDLS and CDR2 YYNGEE.

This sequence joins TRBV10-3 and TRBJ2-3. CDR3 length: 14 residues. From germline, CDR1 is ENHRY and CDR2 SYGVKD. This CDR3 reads CAISESETTDTQYF.